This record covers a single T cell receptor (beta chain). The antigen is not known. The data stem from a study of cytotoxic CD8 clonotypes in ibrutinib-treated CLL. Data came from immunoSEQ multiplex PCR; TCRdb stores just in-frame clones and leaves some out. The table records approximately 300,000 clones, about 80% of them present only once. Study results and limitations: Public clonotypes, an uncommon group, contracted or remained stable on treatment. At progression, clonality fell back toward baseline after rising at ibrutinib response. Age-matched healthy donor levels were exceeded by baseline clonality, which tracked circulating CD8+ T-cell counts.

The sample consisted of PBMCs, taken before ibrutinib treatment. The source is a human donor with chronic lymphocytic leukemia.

The CDR3 here is CASSVGAGEDNEQFF. In nucleotides, the CDR3 is TGTGCCAGCAGCGTAGGGGCAGGGGAAGACAATGAGCAGTTCTTC. The V gene is TRBV9, the J gene TRBJ2-1, with D possibly TRBD1 on 6 matching bases. CDR3 length: 15 residues. The germline V gene has CDR1 SGDLS and CDR2 YYNGEE. V was trimmed by 0 bases and J by 5 bases, leaving 12 bases between them.